This T cell receptor beta chain is from a study of T cell responses to AZD1222 COVID-19 vaccine. Regarding the study as a whole: Sampling captured repertoires only after the peak T cell response. Spike-specific TCR repertoires showed rising breadth and depth after two AZD1222 doses. Donors were mostly white British, more females; clonal diversity possibly underestimated. Per reports, nearly half of all spike-specific TCRs target regions that are unmutated in variants.

The germline gives CDR1 MNHNY, CDR2 SVGAGI (reference sequence). The CDR3 contains 14 residues. A note on this clone: Its matching antigen is unknown. The junction departs from the called germline gene at one end, perhaps through a read error.

Only in-frame clones appear in the TCRdb table, and some are missing; sequencing was by immunoSEQ multiplex PCR. The repertoire consists of 75,000 to 100,000 clones, with 80% to 90% occurring once and the leading ten covering about 7.8%. The receptor was derived from an adult in good health. The sequenced sample was peripheral blood, obtained on day 0 of AZD1222 vaccination. The V call is TRBV6-6, the J call TRBJ2-7; TRBD1 is a possible D gene (5 bases). This CDR3 reads CASSYGQGSSEQYF. CDR3 DNA: TGTGCCAGCAGTTACGGGCAGGGTTCCTCCGAGCAGTACTTC.